Included here is one TCR beta chain sequence, with context. The target antigen is unknown. The source of the sample is a study of T cell clones after liver transplantation. Study-level background: A pre-transplant mixed lymphocyte reaction with TCRbeta sequencing defined graft-donor-reactive clones followed in post-transplant blood. Blood was drawn pre-transplant, before withdrawal, and after full or failed withdrawal.

The CDR3 contains 15 residues. Germline lookup yields CDR1 MNHEY and CDR2 SVGAGI. Trimming pared 0 bases from V and 0 bases from J, leaving 9 bases between. Study outcomes and limitations: Migration into the graft, not deletion, may explain lost graft donor-reactive T cells.

Method: immunoSEQ multiplex PCR; TCRdb's copy keeps in-frame clones and lacks some. Counted here are about 19,000 clones, 75% to 90% occurring once; the ten biggest clones make up 10% to 15%. Sequences were derived from CD8+ T cells from blood, sampled before liver transplant. The TCR sequence derives from a human donor who received a liver transplant. The chain uses TRBV6-5 and TRBJ2-7, with D hard to call. The CDR3 region is CASSYSARLSYEQYF. The CDR3 DNA reads TGTGCCAGCAGTTACTCGGCCCGACTCTCCTACGAGCAGTACTTC.